This T cell receptor (beta chain) is from a study of blood T cell repertoires in COVID-19. At the level of the study: Acute and convalescent COVID-19 samples came from the United States, Italy and Spain.

This CDR3 is built from 16 residues. CDR1 is LGHDT and CDR2 is YNNKEL in the germline V gene (reference sequence). V gave up 1 base and J gave up 4 bases; unmatched junction bases: 5. TCRdb's copy holds only in-frame clones and misses some; the assay was immunoSEQ multiplex PCR. The table includes 150,000 to 200,000 clones, about 86% detected once. The sample was peripheral blood. The clonotype was recovered from a man in his fifties or sixties with active or convalescent COVID-19. V usage is TRBV3-1 (or the pseudogene TRBV3-2) and J usage is TRBJ1-5, with 9 nucleotides matching TRBD1. In DNA, the CDR3 is TGTGCCAGCAGCCAAGTGGGACAGGGTGAGAATCAGCCCCAGCATTTT. Amino acid sequence: CASSQVGQGENQPQHF.